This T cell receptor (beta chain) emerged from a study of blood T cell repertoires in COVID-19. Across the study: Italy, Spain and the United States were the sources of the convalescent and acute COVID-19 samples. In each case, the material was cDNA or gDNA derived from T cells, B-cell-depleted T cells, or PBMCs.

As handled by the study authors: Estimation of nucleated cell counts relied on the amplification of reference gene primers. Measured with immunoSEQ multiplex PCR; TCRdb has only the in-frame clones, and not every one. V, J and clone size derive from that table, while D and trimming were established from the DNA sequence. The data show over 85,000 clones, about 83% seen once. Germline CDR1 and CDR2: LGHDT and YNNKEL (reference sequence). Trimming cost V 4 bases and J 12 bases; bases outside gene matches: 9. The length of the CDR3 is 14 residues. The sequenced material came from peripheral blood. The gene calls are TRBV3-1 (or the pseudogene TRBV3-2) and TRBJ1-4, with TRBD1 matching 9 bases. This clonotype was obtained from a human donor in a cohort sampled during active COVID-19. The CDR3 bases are TGTGCCAGCAGCCGACAGGGGGTAGCGGGGGAACTGTTTTTT. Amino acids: CASSRQGVAGELFF.